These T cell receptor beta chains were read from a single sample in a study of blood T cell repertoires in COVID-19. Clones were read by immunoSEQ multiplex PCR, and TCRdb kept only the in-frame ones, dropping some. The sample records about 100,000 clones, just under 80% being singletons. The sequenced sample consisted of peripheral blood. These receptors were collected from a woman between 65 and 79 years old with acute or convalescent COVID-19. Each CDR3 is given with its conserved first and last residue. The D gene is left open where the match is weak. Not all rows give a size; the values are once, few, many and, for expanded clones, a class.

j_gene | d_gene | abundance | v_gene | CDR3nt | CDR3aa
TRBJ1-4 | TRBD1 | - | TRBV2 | TGTGCCAGCAGGAAGACAGGGGCTAATGAAAAACTGTTTTTT | CASRKTGANEKLFF
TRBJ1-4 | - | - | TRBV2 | TGTGCCAGCAGTTGGACAGTCGGTAATGAAAAACTGTTTTTT | CASSWTVGNEKLFF
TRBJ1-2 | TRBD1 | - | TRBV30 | TGTGCCTGGAGAGACAGGGGCCTCGATGGCTACACCTTC | CAWRDRGLDGYTF
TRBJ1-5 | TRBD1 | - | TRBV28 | TGTGCCAGCAGTCTAATAAGGACAGGCTCGGGTAGCAATCAGCCCCAGCATTTT | CASSLIRTGSGSNQPQHF
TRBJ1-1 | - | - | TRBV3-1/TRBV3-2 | TGTGCCAGCAGCCAAGGGGCCATTGAAGCTTTCTTT | CASSQGAIEAFF
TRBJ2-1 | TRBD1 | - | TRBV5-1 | TGCGCCAGCAGCTTAGAAGGACAGGACTACAATGAGCAGTTCTTC | CASSLEGQDYNEQFF
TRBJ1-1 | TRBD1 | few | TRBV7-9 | TGTGCCAGCAGCTCAACGACAGGGGGTGCCTACGTTGAAGCTTTCTTT | CASSSTTGGAYVEAFF
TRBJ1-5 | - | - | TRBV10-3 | TGTGCCATCAGTGAAGTTGAGGATGGAGGGCAGCCCCAGCATTTT | CAISEVEDGGQPQHF
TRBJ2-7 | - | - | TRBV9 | TGTGCCAGCAGCCCAGGTATTTTGACAAATACCTACGAGCAGTACTTC | CASSPGILTNTYEQYF
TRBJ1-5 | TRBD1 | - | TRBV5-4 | TGTGCCAGCAGCTCGCAGGGGGATAGCAATCAGCCCCAGCATTTT | CASSSQGDSNQPQHF
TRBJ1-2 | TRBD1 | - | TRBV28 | TGTGCCAGCAGTAAGGGGGCTGGCTATGGCTACACCTTC | CASSKGAGYGYTF
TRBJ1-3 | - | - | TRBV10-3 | TGTGCCACCCAAGGCGGGGGCGCTGGAAACACCATATATTTT | CATQGGGAGNTIYF
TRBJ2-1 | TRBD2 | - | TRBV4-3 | TGCGCCAGCAGCCGGAATCCGGTAGCGGGGGATTACTCCTACAATGAGCAGTTCTTC | CASSRNPVAGDYSYNEQFF
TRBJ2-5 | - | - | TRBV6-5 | TGTGCCAGCAGTTACCCCGGGGGGCGAGAGACCCAGTACTTC | CASSYPGGRETQYF
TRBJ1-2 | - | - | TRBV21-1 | TGTGCCAGCAGCCCCGGGACAGGGGGCTATGGCTACACCTTC | CASSPGTGGYGYTF
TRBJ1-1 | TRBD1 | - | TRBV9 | TGTGCCAGCAGCGTAGGGACAGGTGAAGCTTTCTTT | CASSVGTGEAFF
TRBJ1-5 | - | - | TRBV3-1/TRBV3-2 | TGTGCCAGCAGCCAAAGCGGAGGCAATCAGCCCCAGCATTTT | CASSQSGGNQPQHF
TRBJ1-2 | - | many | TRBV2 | TGTGCCAGCAGCGACCGCCCTCCCGGAGCAGCTGGCTACACCTTC | CASSDRPPGAAGYTF
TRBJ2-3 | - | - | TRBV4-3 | TGCGCCAGCAGCCAAGATACGAGGGCCGGCGATACGCAGTATTTT | CASSQDTRAGDTQYF
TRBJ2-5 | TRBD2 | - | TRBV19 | TGTGCCAGTAGTGCTACCGGGACTAGCGGGGGGGGTCGGGAGACCCAGTACTTC | CASSATGTSGGGRETQYF
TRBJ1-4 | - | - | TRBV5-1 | TGCGCCAGCAGCGGAGCGGGGGCTAACAATGAAAAACTGTTTTTT | CASSGAGANNEKLFF
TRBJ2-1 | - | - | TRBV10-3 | TGTGCCAGCACCGGGGTGAAATCCTACAATGAGCAGTTCTTC | CASTGVKSYNEQFF
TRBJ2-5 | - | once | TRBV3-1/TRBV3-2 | TGTGCCAGCAGCCAACTGGAGACCCAGTACTTC | CASSQLETQYF
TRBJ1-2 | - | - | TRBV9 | TGTGCCAGCAGCGTAGGACAGTCCTATGGCTACACCTTC | CASSVGQSYGYTF
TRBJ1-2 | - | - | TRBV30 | TGTGCCTGGACAGGGACTAACTATGGCTACACCTTC | CAWTGTNYGYTF
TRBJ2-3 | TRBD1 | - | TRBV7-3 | TGTGCCAGCAGCTTTACAGGGGTGGCCACAGATACGCAGTATTTT | CASSFTGVATDTQYF
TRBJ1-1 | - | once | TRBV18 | TGTGCCAGCTCACCGATGGAGGGGAACACTGAAGCTTTCTTT | CASSPMEGNTEAFF
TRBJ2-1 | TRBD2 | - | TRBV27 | TGTGCCAGCAGTTCAGTACTAGCGGGGGGGCGGAATGAGCAGTTCTTC | CASSSVLAGGRNEQFF
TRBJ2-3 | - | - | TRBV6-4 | TGTGCCAGCAGTGACCAGTCTTCAGGGATAGATACGCAGTATTTT | CASSDQSSGIDTQYF
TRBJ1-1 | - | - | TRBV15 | TGTGCCACCAGCAGAGGAGTGCAGGGTACCGAAGCTTTCTTT | CATSRGVQGTEAFF
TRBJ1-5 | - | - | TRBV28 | TGTGCCAGCAGCCCGAACCCCATGGGGCAAGCTTATAGCAATCAGCCCCAGCATTTT | CASSPNPMGQAYSNQPQHF
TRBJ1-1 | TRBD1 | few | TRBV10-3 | TGTGCCATCAGTGAGGGACAGGGAACCTTGAACACTGAAGCTTTCTTT | CAISEGQGTLNTEAFF
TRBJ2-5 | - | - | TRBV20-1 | TGCAGTGCGGAGCATCAAGAGACCCAGTACTTC | CSAEHQETQYF